This T cell receptor (beta chain) is from a study of radiotherapy plus CTLA-4 blockade in lung cancer. Study context: Overall, 18% of patients showed an objective response, while about 29% attained disease control. Study-wide points: How blood T cell clones changed early, along with interferon-beta, reportedly forecast response best. After radiotherapy and ipilimumab, tumor-derived clones expanded in peripheral blood.

Remarks on this clone: The antigen is undetermined.

The data were produced by immunoSEQ multiplex PCR, yet TCRdb's version contains in-frame clones alone and is incomplete. The repertoire has tens of thousands of clones, around 87% of them found once; the top ten carry over 15%. Germline CDR1 and CDR2: MGHRA and YSYEKL. The CDR3 has 14 residues. Deletions cut 0 bases from V and 5 bases from J, with 10 bases between. This receptor was obtained from a human donor with non-small cell lung cancer that progressed on radiotherapy plus ipilimumab. The V and J genes are TRBV4-1 and TRBJ2-5, with unresolved D. The material was peripheral blood, obtained from a patient treated with radiotherapy plus ipilimumab. CDR3 region: CASSQDGGRETQYF. The CDR3 coding sequence is TGCGCCAGCAGCCAAGATGGTGGCAGGGAGACCCAGTACTTC.